Listed below are T cell receptor beta chains from one sample, sequenced in a study of long-term antiretroviral therapy in people with HIV. Libraries were prepared by immunoSEQ multiplex PCR; TCRdb keeps only in-frame clonotypes and omits some of them. The sample yields tens of thousands of clones, approximately 87% seen once. The specimen comprised unsorted PBMCs, sampled around 5 years after starting antiretroviral therapy. These receptors were obtained from a man between 40 and 49 years old with HIV. CDR3s leave out the opening cysteine and the closing phenylalanine or tryptophan. The D gene is left open where the match is weak.

CDR3aa,d_gene,j_gene,v_gene
ASSLEGRVFYEQY,NA,TRBJ2-7,TRBV7-9
ASSSNFYEQY,NA,TRBJ2-7,TRBV7-2
ASSLQSNNQPQH,NA,TRBJ1-5,TRBV7-9
ASSPGESNGYT,NA,TRBJ1-2,TRBV18
SAGGATGSTNEKLF,NA,TRBJ1-4,TRBV29-1
ASSPNRHGVMKQLF,NA,TRBJ1-4,TRBV4-3
ASSMWSGDTDTQY,NA,TRBJ2-3,TRBV19
ASSLGTSGGRETQY,TRBD2,TRBJ2-5,TRBV7-2
ASSDMIDLYTQY,NA,TRBJ2-3,TRBV6-1
ASSLWGDANYGYT,NA,TRBJ1-2,TRBV27
ASSLRFPAVYEQY,NA,TRBJ2-7,TRBV27
ASSPDLDSNQPQH,NA,TRBJ1-5,TRBV6-5
ASSLGQGIDQPQH,TRBD1,TRBJ1-5,TRBV7-7
ASGLAGGDYGYT,NA,TRBJ1-2,TRBV5-1
ASSPEDRAVMNTEAF,TRBD1,TRBJ1-1,TRBV7-6
ASSSTLMEGYEQY,NA,TRBJ2-7,TRBV9
ASSSGGSGTDSPLH,NA,TRBJ1-6,TRBV7-9
ASSQDRGYTEAF,TRBD1,TRBJ1-1,TRBV5-1
ASRDETRGTEAF,NA,TRBJ1-1,TRBV25-1
ATSWGPNTEAF,NA,TRBJ1-1,TRBV5-1
AGSSGGTGGELF,TRBD2,TRBJ2-2,TRBV2
ASSLFPRGTYNEQF,NA,TRBJ2-1,TRBV7-8